The clone carrying this T cell receptor (beta chain) was seen a handful of times. In the same sample, other DNA sequences code for this CDR3. This sample stems from a study of blood T cell repertoires in COVID-19. Looking at the study overall: Specimens from acute and convalescent COVID-19 originated in the United States, Italy and Spain. Sources were T cells, B-cell-depleted T cells, or PBMCs; the material itself was cDNA or gDNA.

Original data processing: Quantification of nucleated cells was approximated via reference gene primer amplification. This table comes from immunoSEQ multiplex PCR, and its TCRdb copy is limited to in-frame clones, with some not included. That table supplies the V and J calls and clone size; D and trimming were determined from the DNA. Among 120,000 or so clones listed, 86% were seen once. Germline V gene data show CDR1 as LGHDT and CDR2 as YNNKEL (reference sequence). Trimming removed 1 base at V and 1 base at J, with 5 bases between. The CDR3 contains 14 residues. Sequenced sample: peripheral blood. The source is a middle-aged man with acute or convalescent COVID-19. This chain connects TRBV3-1 (or the pseudogene TRBV3-2) to TRBJ1-5; no clear D gene. Written as DNA, the CDR3 is TGTGCCAGCAGCCAAGGAGCAAGCAATCAGCCCCAGCATTTT. Encoded protein: CASSQGASNQPQHF.